The 28 T cell receptor beta chains listed next were all sequenced from one sample in a study of T cells in localized non-small cell lung cancer (dated by TCRdb to the early 2020s). The library was built by means of the immunoSEQ multiplex PCR assay. TCRdb retrieved this table from immuneACCESS and kept in-frame rearrangements only. Not all clones are present; in checked studies, unresolved V genes account for under half, and no reason is known for the remainder. A total of about 28,000 clones appear in this sample, about 90% of them only once. Less than 5% of the sample lies in the top ten. Specimen: peripheral blood mononuclear cells, collected before any cancer treatment. The receptors come from a woman aged 35 to 75 with stage III lung adenocarcinoma.

The rearrangement uses TRBV28 and TRBJ2-7; TRBD2 is a possible D gene (6 bases). V lost 3 bases and J 6 bases, leaving 12 bases between the germline ends. The CDR3 spans 13 residues. The V gene's germline CDR1 is MDHEN and CDR2 SYDVKM. This CDR3 reads CASSLEGIREQYF. The CDR3 DNA follows: TGTGCCAGCAGTTTGGAGGGGATTCGCGAGCAGTACTTC.

The chain uses TRBV7-3 and TRBJ2-3; no clear D. Per the germline V gene, CDR1 is SGHTA and CDR2 is FQGTGA. V gave up 2 bases and J gave up 0 bases, with 6 bases separating them. This CDR3 contains 14 residues. In DNA form, the CDR3 reads TGTGCCAGCAGCTTAGGTGATAGCACAGATACGCAGTATTTT. Translation gives CASSLGDSTDTQYF.

The rearrangement uses TRBV10-3 and TRBJ2-1; 10 positions agree with TRBD2. The CDR3 covers 19 residues. V was clipped by 4 bases and J by 1 base; unmatched bases: 13. Germline CDR1 reads ENHRY; CDR2 reads SYGVKD. The CDR3 sequence is CAISGSLAGETPSYNEQFF. CDR3 in DNA: TGTGCCATCAGTGGGAGCCTAGCGGGAGAGACTCCTTCCTACAATGAGCAGTTCTTC.

The chain recombines TRBV5-1 with TRBJ2-1, with D maybe TRBD2 (5 bases). CDR1 is SGHRS, CDR2 YFSETQ, per germline. The CDR3 extends over 16 amino acids. The V and J ends lost 0 bases and 4 bases respectively, with 14 bases between them. The CDR3 here is CASSLVWERVYNEQFF. The CDR3 DNA sequence: TGCGCCAGCAGCTTGGTATGGGAGAGGGTGTACAATGAGCAGTTCTTC. Looking up the rest from reference TRBV5-1 and TRBJ2-1 gives the full variable domain: KAGVTQTPRYLIKTRGQQVTLSCSPISGHRSVSWYQQTPGQGLQFLFEYFSETQRNKGNFPGRFSGRQFSNSRSEMNVSTLELGDSALYLCASSLVWERVYNEQFFGPGTRLTVL.

The V and J genes are TRBV5-4 and TRBJ1-1; no definite D call. Trimming took off 3 bases at V and 1 base at J, with 10 bases between the two ends. From germline, CDR1 is SGHNT and CDR2 YYREEE (reference sequence). The CDR3 length is 14 residues. CDR3 amino acids: CASSSLSRNTEAFF. CDR3 DNA sequence: TGTGCCAGCAGCTCTTTATCACGGAACACTGAAGCTTTCTTT.

This clone was counted between two and nine times. The CDR3: CASSLVAGGTGELFF. The CDR3 bases are TGCGCCAGCAGCTTGGTAGCGGGGGGCACCGGGGAGCTGTTTTTT. The rearrangement uses TRBV5-1 and TRBJ2-2; the match to TRBD2 covers 10 bases. Looked up from germline, CDR1 is SGHRS and CDR2 is YFSETQ. The CDR3 has 15 amino acids. V lost 0 bases to trimming and J lost 4 bases; unmatched junction nucleotides: 0.

This clone has a single count. The rearrangement links TRBV6-5 to TRBJ1-2, with D unresolved. Trimming removed 5 bases at V and 4 bases at J, with 14 bases between. Germline CDR1 MNHEY, CDR2 SVGAGI. CDR3 length: 14 amino acids. CDR3 DNA: TGTGCCAGCAGTGAAGACGGGAGCCTCTATGGCTACACCTTC. The encoded protein is CASSEDGSLYGYTF.

Here the CDR3 DNA reads TGTGCCAGCAGCCCGGACAGGTCCTATTCACCCCTCCACTTT. Encoded protein: CASSPDRSYSPLHF. The chain employs TRBV5-4 and TRBJ1-6; 7 positions match TRBD1. With 4 bases clipped from V and 8 bases from J, the junction kept 6 bases outside the gene matches. This CDR3 is 14 amino acids long. The germline CDR1 and CDR2 sequences are SGHNT and YYREEE (reference sequence).

This clone was detected a few times. The CDR3 sequence: CASSLRQEAFF. CDR3 DNA: TGTGCCAGCAGCCTAAGACAGGAAGCTTTCTTT. The V call is TRBV21-1, the J call TRBJ1-1; the table's TRBD1 call for D was not verified on the DNA. TRBV21-1 is labeled a pseudogene. There are 11 residues in the CDR3.

Concerning this clone itself: One junction end disagrees with the germline gene, perhaps due to a read error. The chain employs TRBV7-7 and TRBJ2-5; 8 positions match TRBD1. The CDR3 has 15 amino acids. The germline V gene has CDR1 SSHAT and CDR2 FNYEAQ (reference sequence). CDR3 residues: CASSRDRGGIETQYF. As DNA, the CDR3 is TGTGCTAGCAGCCGTGACAGGGGAGGAATAGAGACCCAGTACTTC.

V usage is TRBV9 and J usage is TRBJ2-2; D might be TRBD1 or TRBD2, each matching 5 bases. Trimming took 1 base from V and 1 from J, leaving 11 bases between them. The germline V gene encodes CDR1 SGDLS and CDR2 YYNGEE. The CDR3 spans 16 residues. The CDR3 loop reads CASSVRGDVNTGELFF. The CDR3 nucleotides read TGTGCCAGCAGCGTAAGAGGGGACGTGAACACCGGGGAGCTGTTTTTT.

The V and J genes are TRBV5-6 and TRBJ1-1; 8 positions agree with TRBD1. This CDR3 region has 14 residues. Germline V gene lookup returns CDR1 SGHDT and CDR2 YYEEEE. The V gene end was trimmed by 2 bases and the J gene end by 5 bases; junction bases not matched to a gene: 5. Here the CDR3 reads CASSFGTGGTEAFF. The CDR3 DNA follows: TGTGCCAGCAGCTTCGGGACAGGAGGGACTGAAGCTTTCTTT.

This chain connects TRBV6-6 to TRBJ1-3; 9 bases fit TRBD1. The CDR3 has 15 residues. J gave up 3 bases and V 5 bases, and 5 bases lay outside the gene matches. CDR1 is MNHNY and CDR2 is SVGAGI in the germline V gene (reference sequence). The CDR3 bases are TGTGCCAGCAGTGTACAGGGGGCGCGTGGAAACACCATATATTTT. Amino acid sequence: CASSVQGARGNTIYF.

V gene TRBV6-4 combines with J gene TRBJ1-1; 8 bases align to TRBD1. The V segment lost 5 bases and the J segment 4 bases; nucleotides outside the gene matches: 3. The CDR3 covers 13 residues. Looked up from germline, CDR1 is MRHNA and CDR2 is SNTAGT. The DNA of the CDR3 is TGTGCCAGCAGTTGGACAGGGTTCACTGAAGCTTTCTTT. It is translated as CASSWTGFTEAFF.

The chain uses TRBV6-1 and TRBJ1-5, with D maybe TRBD1 (6 bases). V lost 4 bases to trimming and J lost 1 base, with 11 bases between them. This CDR3 is built from 15 residues. Looked up from germline, CDR1 is MNHNS and CDR2 is SASEGT. The CDR3 DNA sequence: TGTGCCAGCAGTGGCACAGGGCAGAGCAATCAGCCCCAGCATTTT. Protein: CASSGTGQSNQPQHF.

The rearrangement joins TRBV29-1 to TRBJ1-2, with D possibly TRBD1 on 6 matching bases. The ends were cut back, 4 bases at V and 2 bases at J, with 11 bases in the middle. In germline, CDR1 is SQVTM, CDR2 ANQGSEA. The CDR3 extends over 13 amino acids. The CDR3 sequence: CSVGGGGNYGYTF. The CDR3 DNA reads TGCAGCGTTGGGGGAGGGGGAAACTATGGCTACACCTTC.

The table lists this clone with a few counts. Written as DNA, the CDR3 is TGTGCCAGCAGCCCGACCACAGGGGTCTATGGCTACACCTTC. This sequence encodes CASSPTTGVYGYTF. The chain uses TRBV7-9 and TRBJ1-2; 7 bases are a match to TRBD1. CDR3 length: 14 amino acids. V lost 5 bases to trimming and J lost 4 bases; unmatched junction nucleotides: 7. Germline lookup yields CDR1 SEHNR and CDR2 FQNEAQ (reference sequence).

The chain employs TRBV4-1 and TRBJ2-3; the D gene is possibly TRBD1 (5 bases). Per the germline V gene, CDR1 is MGHRA and CDR2 is YSYEKL. V dropped 2 bases and J dropped 3 bases, with 6 bases sitting between them. The CDR3 loop spans 13 amino acids. CDR3 nucleotides: TGCGCCAGCAGCCAACAGGGAACAGATACGCAGTATTTT. The encoded protein is CASSQQGTDTQYF.

The chain joins TRBV15 to TRBJ1-2; D may be TRBD1 (5 bases). This CDR3 contains 15 residues. Trimming removed 5 bases from V and 0 bases from J, with 13 bases in between. Germline CDR1 reads LNHNV; CDR2 reads YYDKDF (reference sequence). CDR3 amino acids: CATSPRQISNYGYTF. In DNA, the CDR3 is TGTGCCACCAGCCCCCGACAGATTTCTAACTATGGCTACACCTTC.

The J gene is TRBJ2-1, the V gene TRBV4-2, with TRBD2 matching 8 bases. Germline V CDR1 and CDR2: LGHNA, YNFKEQ. With 0 bases clipped from V and 4 bases from J, the junction kept 5 bases outside the gene matches. The CDR3 is 16 amino acids. In DNA form, the CDR3 reads TGTGCCAGCAGCCAAGATCGGCGGGGGGCATACAATGAGCAGTTCTTC. It codes for CASSQDRRGAYNEQFF.

The chain is built from TRBV5-1 and TRBJ1-6, with D unresolved. The germline V gene encodes CDR1 SGHRS and CDR2 YFSETQ. This CDR3 region has 15 residues. V was cut by 0 bases and J by 6 bases, with 10 bases left in between. CDR3 coding DNA: TGCGCCAGCAGCTTGGACCTAGGGAGTAATTCACCCCTCCACTTT. This translates into CASSLDLGSNSPLHF.

This clone was recorded only once. In DNA, the CDR3 is TGCGCCAGCAGCTTGGCCTTGGCTAGCGGAGGCGAGCAGTACTTC. Its translation is CASSLALASGGEQYF. The rearrangement joins TRBV5-1 to TRBJ2-7, with TRBD2 identical over 7 bases. Germline V gene data show CDR1 as SGHRS and CDR2 as YFSETQ. V gave up 0 bases and J gave up 6 bases; unmatched junction bases: 9. The length of the CDR3 is 15 residues. Full variable domain (missing parts from reference TRBV5-1 and TRBJ2-7): KAGVTQTPRYLIKTRGQQVTLSCSPISGHRSVSWYQQTPGQGLQFLFEYFSETQRNKGNFPGRFSGRQFSNSRSEMNVSTLELGDSALYLCASSLALASGGEQYFGPGTRLTVT.

The chain is built from TRBV6-6 and TRBJ1-2; 7 bases agree with TRBD1. CDR1 MNHNY and CDR2 SVGAGI come from the germline V gene (reference sequence). The ends lost 4 bases at V and 6 bases at J; junction bases unmatched: 5. This CDR3 has 13 residues. CDR3 sequence (DNA): TGTGCCAGCAGTTGGGACAGTCTGGATGGCTACACCTTC. It encodes CASSWDSLDGYTF.

V usage is TRBV2 and J usage is TRBJ1-5; a weak D match, TRBD1 (6 bases). Between the trimmed V and J ends, which lost 5 bases and 4 bases, there was a span of 12 bases. The CDR3 consists of 14 residues. Germline V CDR1 and CDR2: SNHLY, FYNNEI. The CDR3 is CASSSDRLNQPQHF. The DNA for the CDR3 is TGTGCCAGCAGTTCCGACAGGTTGAATCAGCCCCAGCATTTT.

V usage is TRBV7-9 and J usage is TRBJ1-3; TRBD1 matches 9 bases. The V and J ends lost 3 bases and 0 bases, in that order; junction bases with no gene match: 9. Germline V gene lookup returns CDR1 SEHNR and CDR2 FQNEAQ (reference sequence). The CDR3 sequence is 18 residues long. In DNA form, the CDR3 reads TGTGCCAGCAGCTTCAGGTCGGGACAGGGATCCTCTGGAAACACCATATATTTT. This translates into CASSFRSGQGSSGNTIYF.

The V call is TRBV7-8, the J call TRBJ1-1, with D possibly matching TRBD1 (5 bases). V was pared by 6 bases and J by 1 base, with 9 bases between. This CDR3 has 13 residues. CDR1 and CDR2 (germline): SGHVS, FQNEAQ. The CDR3 loop reads CASRRTQNTEAFF. As DNA, the CDR3 is TGTGCCAGCAGGCGGACACAGAACACTGAAGCTTTCTTT.

This rearrangement joins TRBV7-6 to TRBJ1-2; TRBD1 might be the D (6 bases). The germline V gene has CDR1 SGHVS and CDR2 FNYEAQ. V was cut by 5 bases and J by 8 bases, with 15 bases left in between. The CDR3 is made up of 13 amino acids. In DNA form, the CDR3 reads TGTGCCAGCAGCGCGCAGACAGGTTTGGGCTACACCTTC. Translating it yields CASSAQTGLGYTF.

The rearrangement joins TRBV27 to TRBJ1-1; D is perhaps TRBD1 (6 bases). Deletions cut 5 bases from V and 5 bases from J, with 27 bases between. The CDR3 spans 18 residues. The germline CDR1 and CDR2 sequences are MNHEY and SMNVEV (reference sequence). The CDR3 coding sequence is TGTGCCAGCAGTCCCCAAACGAGGGTCACCAGGGGTAGGACTGAAGCTTTCTTT. This encodes CASSPQTRVTRGRTEAFF.